This T cell receptor (beta chain) was retrieved from a study of T cell clusters in autoimmune cytopenias. The study, taken as a whole, reports: TRB repertoire shifts in secondary cytopenia and chronic lymphocytic leukemia mostly reflected lymphoma, not autoimmunity.

TRB amplification used approximately 250 ng of peripheral blood genomic DNA. One tube held mixed TRB-A and TRB-B primer pools for touch-down PCR. TCRdb re-called the multiplex PCR reads and shows each CDR3 protein once, DNA omitted. The sample holds more than 850 distinct CDR3 sequences. CDR3 length equals 14 residues. Germline CDR1 MNHEY, CDR2 SVGAGI. According to its frequency, this clonotype is medium-sized. Its antigen remains unidentified. Material for sequencing was peripheral blood. The V gene is TRBV6-5, the J gene TRBJ1-2; with no DNA, the TCRdb D assignment of TRBD1 cannot be verified. The origin of this receptor is a human donor with an autoimmune cytopenia or autoimmune hepatitis (not recorded which). The CDR3 sequence: CASSYSPGGAGYTF.